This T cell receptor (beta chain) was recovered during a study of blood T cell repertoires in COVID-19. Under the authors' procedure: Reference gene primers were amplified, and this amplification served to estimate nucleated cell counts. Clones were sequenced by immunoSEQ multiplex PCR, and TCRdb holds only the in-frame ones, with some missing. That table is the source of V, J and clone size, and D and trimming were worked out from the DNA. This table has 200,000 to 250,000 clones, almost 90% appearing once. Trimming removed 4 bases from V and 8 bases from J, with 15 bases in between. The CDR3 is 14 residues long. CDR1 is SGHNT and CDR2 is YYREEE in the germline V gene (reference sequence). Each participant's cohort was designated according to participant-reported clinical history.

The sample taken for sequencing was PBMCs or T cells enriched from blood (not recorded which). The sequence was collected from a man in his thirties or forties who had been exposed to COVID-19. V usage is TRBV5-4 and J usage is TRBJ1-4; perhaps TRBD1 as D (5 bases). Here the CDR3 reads CASSPTGRGEKLFF. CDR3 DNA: TGTGCCAGCAGCCCCACTGGGAGGGGCGAAAAACTGTTTTTT.